This TCR beta chain was documented in a study of blood T cell repertoires in COVID-19 (dated by TCRdb to 2018 to 2021). In the study overall: The collaborator samples originated in the United States, Italy and Spain and spanned the acute and convalescent phases of COVID-19. Sample metadata almost always included a de-identified subject ID, COVID-19 status, age in years and sex. Samples were obtained from the ongoing ImmuneRACE study (first 160 participants) and from about 1,300 subjects provided by 6 global collaborators. Deeply sampled blood TCRbeta repertoires from subjects exposed to, actively infected with, or recovered from COVID-19 were included in the dataset. Where available, HLA class I and class II types were taken from metadata supplied by the sample provider and were not determined by assay-based typing. The repertoires were made available in a free public database intended to serve as a resource for research on the immune response to SARS-CoV-2. The material from the prospective study consisted of cDNA or gDNA derived from T cells, B-cell-depleted T cells, or PBMCs. What the research found in general, with its limitations: The quantity of clinical and demographic metadata differed by source and by participant and was supplied without curation.

Here V drops 4 bases and J drops 5 bases, and the junction holds 11 bases not matched to any gene. Via the germline V gene, CDR1 is SGHRS and CDR2 YFSETQ. The CDR3 runs 16 residues from the cysteine to the phenylalanine. Here the CDR3 DNA is all that survives: 48 bases in frame from base 1. The immunoSEQ Assay, a bias-controlled multiplex PCR, was used to amplify TCRbeta CDR3 regions from genomic DNA. As for how the authors treated the data: Nucleated cell counts per sample were estimated from amplification of reference gene primers within the assay. Sequence reads were collapsed and filtered to measure the absolute abundance of every unique TCRbeta CDR3 rearrangement. Productive Simpson clonality was computed per sample as the square root of Simpson's diversity index over productive rearrangements. TCRdb retrieved this table from immuneACCESS and kept in-frame rearrangements only. Not all clones are present; in checked studies, unresolved V genes account for under half, and no reason is known for the remainder. V and J calls and clone size are copied from that table; D and trimming were computed from the DNA. This sample holds about 250,000 clones; roughly 85% were observed only once. Of the sample, around 3.3% falls within the top ten clones.

In the prospective study, participants were roughly 18 to 95 years old, resided in approximately 22 geographic areas of the United States, and were enrolled through a virtual design. In the prospective study, cohorts were assigned on the basis of participant-reported clinical history obtained from a screening survey and a study questionnaire. Exposed participants had been in contact with someone with a PCR-confirmed or clinician-diagnosed COVID-19 case within 2 weeks of study entry. Mobile phlebotomists in the prospective study collected whole blood, serum and a nasopharyngeal or oropharyngeal swab from every participant. Additional blood draws and questionnaires over an approximately 2-month period could optionally be provided by prospective study participants. Before DNA extraction, blood samples from the prospective study were shipped at room temperature or frozen. To note about this clone: Its antigen specificity is not known. Per-nucleotide qualities are absent, and no much larger clonotype sits a single base away.

The V and J segments used are TRBV5-1 and TRBJ2-5, and 10 junctional nucleotides match TRBD1. What was sequenced was PBMCs or T cells enriched from blood (not recorded which). The TCR sequence derives from a middle-aged woman who had been exposed to COVID-19. The CDR3: CASSPTRDRGLETQYF. The DNA reads TGCGCCAGCAGCCCAACCCGGGACAGGGGCCTGGAGACCCAGTACTTC.